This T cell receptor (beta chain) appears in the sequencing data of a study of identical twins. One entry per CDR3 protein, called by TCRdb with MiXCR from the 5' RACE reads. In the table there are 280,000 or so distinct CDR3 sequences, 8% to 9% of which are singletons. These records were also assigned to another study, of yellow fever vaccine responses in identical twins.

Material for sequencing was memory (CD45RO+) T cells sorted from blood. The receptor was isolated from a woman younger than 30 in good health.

The CDR3 here is CASPGRGDLAKNIQYF. DNA of the CDR3: TGTGCCAGCCCTGGTAGGGGGGATCTAGCCAAAAACATTCAGTACTTC. This chain connects TRBV25-1 to TRBJ2-4; either TRBD1 or TRBD2 may supply D (6 bases each). This CDR3 has 16 amino acids. Trimming removed 8 bases at V and 0 bases at J, with 17 bases between. CDR1 MGHDK and CDR2 SYGVNS come from the germline V gene.